This T cell receptor (beta chain) is from a study of cytomegalovirus exposure and HLA in healthy donors. Study-level findings and limits: Cytomegalovirus status was reportedly diagnosed by the classifier with high sensitivity and specificity. In a later analysis, V- and J-gene trimming of beta chains associated with a DCLRE1C missense variant, replicated independently. Prediction of most subjects' HLA-A and HLA-B alleles by TCR beta sequences was reportedly accurate.

This CDR3 contains 16 residues. Germline CDR1 and CDR2: SGDLS and YYNGEE. Trimming cost V 4 bases and J 3 bases; bases outside gene matches: 13. To note about this clone: Its antigen is still unknown.

Amplification used 60 Vbeta primers and 13 Jbeta primers. Only in-frame clones appear in the TCRdb table, and some are missing; sequencing was by immunoSEQ multiplex PCR. Among some 120,000 clones, 75% to 85% were seen once, and the ten largest hold roughly 10%. The clonotype originates from a male donor in good health and CMV-seropositive. The V call is TRBV9, the J call TRBJ2-7; 7 bases map to TRBD1. Sequencing used PBMCs. The CDR3 DNA reads as TGTGCCAGCAGCCCTACCCTCGCGACAGGGCGCTACGAGCAGTACTTC. As protein: CASSPTLATGRYEQYF. Based on the CDR3 plus reference TRBV9 and TRBJ2-7, the full variable domain is DSGVTQTPKHLITATGQRVTLRCSPRSGDLSVYWYQQSLDQGLQFLIQYYNGEERAKGNILERFSAQQFPDLHSELNLSSLELGDSALYFCASSPTLATGRYEQYFGPGTRLTVT.